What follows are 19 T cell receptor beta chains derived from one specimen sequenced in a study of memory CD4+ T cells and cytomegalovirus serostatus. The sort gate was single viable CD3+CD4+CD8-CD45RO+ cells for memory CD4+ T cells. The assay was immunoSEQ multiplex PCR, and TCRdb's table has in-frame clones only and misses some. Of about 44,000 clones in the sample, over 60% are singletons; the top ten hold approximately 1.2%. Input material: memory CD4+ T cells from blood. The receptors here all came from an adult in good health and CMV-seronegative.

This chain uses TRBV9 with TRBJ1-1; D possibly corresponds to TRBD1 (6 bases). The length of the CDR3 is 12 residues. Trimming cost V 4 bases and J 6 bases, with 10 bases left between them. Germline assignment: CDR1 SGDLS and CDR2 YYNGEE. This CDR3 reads CASSLRGSEAFF. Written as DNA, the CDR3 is TGTGCCAGCAGCCTCAGGGGCTCTGAAGCTTTCTTT.

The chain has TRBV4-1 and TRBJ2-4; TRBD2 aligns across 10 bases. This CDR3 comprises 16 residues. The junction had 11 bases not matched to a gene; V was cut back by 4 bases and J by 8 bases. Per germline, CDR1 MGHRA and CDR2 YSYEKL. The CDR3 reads CASSLDLAGVTDIQYF. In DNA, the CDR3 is TGCGCCAGCAGCCTAGATCTAGCGGGAGTAACCGACATTCAGTACTTC.

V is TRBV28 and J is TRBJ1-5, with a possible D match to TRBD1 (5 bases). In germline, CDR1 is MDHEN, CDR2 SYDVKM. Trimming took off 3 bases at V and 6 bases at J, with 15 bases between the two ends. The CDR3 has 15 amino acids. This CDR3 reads CASSFGELQAQPQHF. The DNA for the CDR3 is TGTGCCAGCAGTTTCGGGGAATTACAGGCTCAGCCCCAGCATTTT.

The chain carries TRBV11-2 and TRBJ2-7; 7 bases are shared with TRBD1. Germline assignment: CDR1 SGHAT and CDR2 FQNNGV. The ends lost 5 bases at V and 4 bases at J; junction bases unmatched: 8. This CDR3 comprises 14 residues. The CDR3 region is CASSIRRDRYEQYF. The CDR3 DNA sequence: TGTGCCAGCAGCATCCGACGGGACAGATACGAGCAGTACTTC.

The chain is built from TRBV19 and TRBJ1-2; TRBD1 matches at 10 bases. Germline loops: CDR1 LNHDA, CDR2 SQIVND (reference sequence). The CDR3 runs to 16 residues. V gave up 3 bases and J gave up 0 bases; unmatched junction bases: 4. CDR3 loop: CASSIPGQGANYGYTF. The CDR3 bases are TGTGCCAGTAGTATCCCTGGACAGGGGGCTAACTATGGCTACACCTTC.

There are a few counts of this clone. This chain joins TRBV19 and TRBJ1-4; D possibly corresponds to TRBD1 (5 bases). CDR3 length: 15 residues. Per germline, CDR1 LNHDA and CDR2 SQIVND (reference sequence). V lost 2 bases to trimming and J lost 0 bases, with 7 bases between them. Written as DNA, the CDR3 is TGTGCCAGTAGTATAACAGGAGCAACTAATGAAAAACTGTTTTTT. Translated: CASSITGATNEKLFF.

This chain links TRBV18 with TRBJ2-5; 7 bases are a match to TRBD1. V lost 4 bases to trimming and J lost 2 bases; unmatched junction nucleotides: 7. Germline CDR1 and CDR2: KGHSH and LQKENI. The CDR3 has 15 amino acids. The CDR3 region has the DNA TGTGCCAGCTCACTTTTCACAGGGGCTCAAGAGACCCAGTACTTC. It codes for CASSLFTGAQETQYF. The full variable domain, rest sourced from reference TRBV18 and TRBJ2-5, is NAGVMQNPRHLVRRRGQEARLRCSPMKGHSHVYWYRQLPEEGLKFMVYLQKENIIDESGMPKERFSAEFPKEGPSILRIQQVVRGDSAAYFCASSLFTGAQETQYFGPGTRLLVL.

Here the CDR3 DNA reads TGTGCCAGCAGCTCCGCGGGACAGGGATTCCTACAGGGCTACACCTTC. Translating gives CASSSAGQGFLQGYTF. The chain carries TRBV7-2 and TRBJ1-2, with 9 bases fitting TRBD1. J was trimmed by 8 bases and V by 4 bases; bases with no gene match: 14. The length of the CDR3 is 16 residues. Germline V gene sequence: CDR1 SGHTA, CDR2 FQGNSA.

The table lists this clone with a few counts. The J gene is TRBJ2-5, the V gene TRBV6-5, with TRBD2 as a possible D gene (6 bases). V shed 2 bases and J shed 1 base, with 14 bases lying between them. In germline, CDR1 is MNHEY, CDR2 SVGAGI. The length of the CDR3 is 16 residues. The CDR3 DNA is TGTGCCAGCAGTTACCAAGGAGGGAGCCTCCAAGAGACCCAGTACTTC. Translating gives CASSYQGGSLQETQYF.

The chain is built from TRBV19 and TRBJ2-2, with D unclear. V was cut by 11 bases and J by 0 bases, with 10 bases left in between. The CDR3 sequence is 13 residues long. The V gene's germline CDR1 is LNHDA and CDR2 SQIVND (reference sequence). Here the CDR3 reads CASYPSNTGELFF. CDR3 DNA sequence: TGTGCCTCGTACCCCTCGAACACCGGGGAGCTGTTTTTT.

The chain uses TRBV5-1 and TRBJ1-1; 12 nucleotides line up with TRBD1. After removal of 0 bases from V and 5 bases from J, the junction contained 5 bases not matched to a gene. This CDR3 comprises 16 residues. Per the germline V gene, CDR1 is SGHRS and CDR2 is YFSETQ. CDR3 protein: CASSLAGTGGGTEAFF. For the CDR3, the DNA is TGCGCCAGCAGCTTGGCGGGGACAGGGGGCGGGACTGAAGCTTTCTTT. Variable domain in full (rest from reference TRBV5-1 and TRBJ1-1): KAGVTQTPRYLIKTRGQQVTLSCSPISGHRSVSWYQQTPGQGLQFLFEYFSETQRNKGNFPGRFSGRQFSNSRSEMNVSTLELGDSALYLCASSLAGTGGGTEAFFGQGTRLTVV.

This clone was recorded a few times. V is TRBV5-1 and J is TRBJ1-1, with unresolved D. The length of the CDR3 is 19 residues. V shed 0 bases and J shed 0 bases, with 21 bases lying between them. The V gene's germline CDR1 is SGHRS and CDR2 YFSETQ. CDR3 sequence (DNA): TGCGCCAGCAGCTTGGCACTTAGCAGGTCTCAAAACATGAACACTGAAGCTTTCTTT. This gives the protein CASSLALSRSQNMNTEAFF.

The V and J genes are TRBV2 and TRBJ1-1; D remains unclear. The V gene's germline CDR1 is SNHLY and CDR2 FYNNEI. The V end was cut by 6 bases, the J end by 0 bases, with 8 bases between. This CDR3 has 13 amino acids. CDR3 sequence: CASRAEMNTEAFF. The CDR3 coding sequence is TGTGCCAGCAGAGCTGAAATGAACACTGAAGCTTTCTTT.

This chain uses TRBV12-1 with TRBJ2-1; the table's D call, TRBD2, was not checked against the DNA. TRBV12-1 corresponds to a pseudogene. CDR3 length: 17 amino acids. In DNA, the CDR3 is TGTGCCAGCAGTTCCCCTTCGGCGGGAGATAGTTGCAATGAGCAGTTCTTC. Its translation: CASSSPSAGDSCNEQFF.

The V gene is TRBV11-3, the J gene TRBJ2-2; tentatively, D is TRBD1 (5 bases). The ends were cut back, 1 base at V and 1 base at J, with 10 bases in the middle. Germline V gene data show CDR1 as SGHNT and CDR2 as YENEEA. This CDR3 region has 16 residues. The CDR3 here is CASSLGQNQNTGELFF. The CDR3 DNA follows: TGTGCCAGCAGCTTAGGACAGAACCAGAACACCGGGGAGCTGTTTTTT.

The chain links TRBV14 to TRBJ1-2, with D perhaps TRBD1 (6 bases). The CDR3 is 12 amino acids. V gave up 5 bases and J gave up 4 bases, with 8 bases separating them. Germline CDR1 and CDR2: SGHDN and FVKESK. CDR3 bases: TGTGCCAGCAGCTTACAGGGCTATGGCTACACCTTC. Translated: CASSLQGYGYTF.

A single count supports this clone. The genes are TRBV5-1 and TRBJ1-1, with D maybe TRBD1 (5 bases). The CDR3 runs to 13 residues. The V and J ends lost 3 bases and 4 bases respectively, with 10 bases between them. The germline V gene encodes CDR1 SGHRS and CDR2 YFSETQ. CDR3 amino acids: CASSWGGGTEAFF. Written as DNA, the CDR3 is TGCGCCAGCAGCTGGGGGGGAGGCACTGAAGCTTTCTTT.

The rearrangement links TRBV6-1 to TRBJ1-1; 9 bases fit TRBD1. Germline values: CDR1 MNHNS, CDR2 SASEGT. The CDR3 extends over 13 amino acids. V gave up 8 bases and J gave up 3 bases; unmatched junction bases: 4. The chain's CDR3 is CASGGQGDTEAFF. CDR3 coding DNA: TGTGCCAGCGGGGGACAGGGAGACACTGAAGCTTTCTTT.

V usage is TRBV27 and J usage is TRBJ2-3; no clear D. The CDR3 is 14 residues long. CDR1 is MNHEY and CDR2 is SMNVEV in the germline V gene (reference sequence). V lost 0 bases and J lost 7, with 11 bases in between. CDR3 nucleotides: TGTGCCAGCAGTTTATCCTACACCTTGAATACGCAGTATTTT. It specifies CASSLSYTLNTQYF.